The 27 T cell receptor beta chains below were found in one sample sequenced in a study of identical twins. TCRdb reprocessed the 5' RACE reads with MiXCR, giving one entry per CDR3 protein. The table includes some 900,000 distinct CDR3 sequences, roughly an eighth detected once. The same data also contributed to another study, on yellow fever vaccine responses in identical twins.

The specimen sequenced was PBMCs. Receptors were obtained from a woman in her late teens or twenties in good health.

This clonotype was seen a handful of times. The chain carries TRBV3-1 and TRBJ2-2, with D uncertain. The CDR3 consists of 13 residues. The germline V gene encodes CDR1 LGHDT and CDR2 YNNKEL (reference sequence). Between the trimmed V and J ends, which lost 4 bases and 6 bases, there was a span of 9 bases. The chain's CDR3 is CASSRIMAGELFF. In nucleotides, the CDR3 is TGTGCCAGCAGCCGAATTATGGCCGGGGAGCTGTTTTTT.

The CDR3 region is CASSSSGQGVIVGTGELFF. In DNA, the CDR3 is TGTGCCAGCAGTTCCTCGGGACAGGGCGTAATCGTGGGCACCGGGGAGCTGTTTTTT. The chain has TRBV6-5 and TRBJ2-2, with TRBD1 matching over 9 bases. Trimming took 4 bases from V and 4 from J; bases not matched to a gene: 16. The CDR3 totals 19 residues. Germline V gene data show CDR1 as MNHEY and CDR2 as SVGAGI.

Ten or more counts support this clonotype. V gene TRBV3-1 combines with J gene TRBJ1-6; D gene ambiguous. Looked up from germline, CDR1 is LGHDT and CDR2 is YNNKEL (reference sequence). The CDR3 has 15 amino acids. V was pared by 0 bases and J by 8 bases, with 11 bases between. CDR3 loop: CASSQDPGTDSPLHF. The CDR3 nucleotides are TGTGCCAGCAGCCAAGATCCCGGCACGGATTCACCCCTCCACTTT.

The rearrangement uses TRBV18 and TRBJ2-6; D is perhaps TRBD2 (5 bases). Trimming left V 2 bases short and J 4 bases short, with 9 bases between. The length of the CDR3 is 15 residues. Germline CDR1 is KGHSH and CDR2 is LQKENI. The CDR3 DNA sequence: TGTGCCAGCTCACCAGCACGGGAAGGGGCCAACGTCCTGACTTTC. This sequence encodes CASSPAREGANVLTF.

This clonotype was counted only a few times. The V gene is TRBV5-6, the J gene TRBJ2-2; 7 nucleotides agree with TRBD1. There are 14 residues in the CDR3. V gave up 4 bases and J gave up 3 bases; unmatched junction bases: 3. Germline V gene sequence: CDR1 SGHDT, CDR2 YYEEEE. The CDR3 nucleotides are TGTGCCAGCAGCAGGGGGCTCCACACCGGGGAGCTGTTTTTT. Encoded protein: CASSRGLHTGELFF. The full variable domain, completed using reference TRBV5-6 and TRBJ2-2, is DAGVTQSPTHLIKTRGQQVTLRCSPKSGHDTVSWYQQALGQGPQFIFQYYEEEERQRGNFPDRFSGHQFPNYSSELNVNALLLGDSALYLCASSRGLHTGELFFGEGSRLTVL.

This chain links TRBV10-3 with TRBJ2-7; TRBD2 matches 14 bases. CDR3 length: 13 amino acids. Germline-derived CDR1 and CDR2 are ENHRY and SYGVKD. The J segment lost 5 bases and the V segment lost 6 bases, leaving 0 bases of the junction unmatched. The CDR3 loop is CAIRGLAGDEQYF. CDR3 nucleotide sequence: TGTGCCATCAGGGGACTAGCGGGAGACGAGCAGTACTTC.

This clonotype was observed a handful of times. The chain joins TRBV7-9 to TRBJ1-1; the D is unclear. This CDR3 spans 13 amino acids. The V end lost 4 bases, the J end lost 6 bases, and 12 bases lay between the germline ends. Germline V CDR1 and CDR2: SEHNR, FQNEAQ (reference sequence). CDR3 coding DNA: TGTGCCAGCAGCTCACCCACGGACCCTGAAGCTTTCTTT. Amino acids: CASSSPTDPEAFF.

The V gene is TRBV25-1, the J gene TRBJ1-1, with D perhaps matching TRBD1 (5 bases). V dropped 6 bases and J dropped 4 bases, with 15 bases sitting between them. The CDR3 runs 14 residues. Germline V CDR1 and CDR2: MGHDK, SYGVNS. CDR3 in amino acids: CASRPGGGGTEAFF. The CDR3 coding sequence is TGTGCCAGCAGGCCCGGGGGTGGGGGCACTGAAGCTTTCTTT.

In its sample, this clonotype was seen many times. The CDR3 DNA reads TGTGCCACCAGCCGACAAGAGACCCAGTACTTC. This gives the protein CATSRQETQYF. J is TRBJ2-5 and V is TRBV15; no firm D call. Germline CDR1 reads LNHNV; CDR2 reads YYDKDF (reference sequence). Deletions cut 5 bases from V and 2 bases from J, with 3 bases between. This CDR3 spans 11 amino acids.

This clonotype has more than one count but fewer than ten. In DNA, the CDR3 is TGTGCCAGCAGCCAAACGGAGAGGGGAAACGAGCAGTACTTC. Its protein product is CASSQTERGNEQYF. The chain is built from TRBV7-8 and TRBJ2-7; perhaps D is TRBD1 or TRBD2 (5 bases each). Germline values: CDR1 SGHVS, CDR2 FQNEAQ. V was cut by 5 bases and J by 5 bases, with 16 bases left in between. The CDR3 totals 14 residues.

There are many counts of this clonotype. The chain recombines TRBV10-3 with TRBJ2-7; 7 bases are a match to TRBD2. Germline assignment: CDR1 ENHRY and CDR2 SYGVKD. Trimming took 10 bases from V and 6 from J; bases not matched to a gene: 3. This CDR3 has 10 residues. CDR3 residues: CATGTTEQYF. CDR3 bases: TGTGCCACCGGGACTACCGAGCAGTACTTC.

This clonotype was detected only a few times. This chain joins TRBV7-6 and TRBJ1-1; D is unclear. Trimming removed 8 bases from V and 6 bases from J, with 7 bases in between. CDR1 SGHVS and CDR2 FNYEAQ come from the germline V gene. This CDR3 has 10 residues. CDR3 sequence: CASLRAEAFF. CDR3 in DNA: TGTGCCAGCCTTCGGGCTGAAGCTTTCTTT.

The V call is TRBV6-1, the J call TRBJ2-2; 10 bases agree with TRBD2. The CDR3 spans 17 residues. Germline CDR1 MNHNS, CDR2 SASEGT. The trim removed 7 bases at V and 4 bases at J, leaving 12 bases unmatched. The CDR3 DNA follows: TGTGCCAGCACCAACGGACTAGCGGCCTTGAGCACCGGGGAGCTGTTTTTT. It specifies CASTNGLAALSTGELFF.

This clonotype has just a few counts. J is TRBJ2-5 and V is TRBV4-1; 7 positions agree with TRBD2. This CDR3 has 14 amino acids. Germline CDR1 is MGHRA and CDR2 is YSYEKL. The V and J ends lost 3 bases and 1 base, in that order; junction bases with no gene match: 2. DNA of the CDR3: TGCGCCAGCAGCCATCCTAGCGGCCAAGAGACCCAGTACTTC. Encoded protein: CASSHPSGQETQYF.

The chain uses TRBV7-6 and TRBJ2-1; weak D call: TRBD2 (5 bases). CDR3 length: 12 residues. In germline, CDR1 is SGHVS, CDR2 FNYEAQ. V lost 1 base to trimming and J lost 9 bases, with 7 bases between them. The CDR3, as DNA: TGTGCCAGCAGCTTAGTCCGGGGTGAGCAGTTCTTC. This translates into CASSLVRGEQFF.

Only a few counts were recorded for this clonotype. The V call is TRBV12-3 or TRBV12-4, the J call TRBJ2-7, with 12 bases identical to TRBD2. V was clipped by 1 base and J by 5 bases; unmatched bases: 6. This CDR3 has 16 amino acids. The DNA for the CDR3 is TGTGCCAGCAGTTTAGTCTGGGCTAGCGGGAGGGACGAGCAGTACTTC. Protein sequence: CASSLVWASGRDEQYF.

The rearrangement joins TRBV6-1 to TRBJ2-6; D is possibly TRBD1 (6 bases). The CDR3 spans 16 residues. Germline V gene sequence: CDR1 MNHNS, CDR2 SASEGT. V gave up 6 bases and J gave up 0 bases, with 12 bases separating them. CDR3 in DNA: TGTGCCAGCAGGCTCACAGGGAACTCTGGGGCCAACGTCCTGACTTTC. It yields the protein CASRLTGNSGANVLTF.

This clonotype turned up a few times. The chain is built from TRBV7-2 and TRBJ1-2; possible D gene TRBD1, 6 bases. Germline CDR1 and CDR2: SGHTA and FQGNSA. V was shortened by 3 bases and J by 3 bases, with 17 bases between the two germline ends. This CDR3 comprises 16 residues. The CDR3 is CASSFGFGRGDYGYTF. In DNA, the CDR3 is TGTGCCAGCAGCTTTGGGTTTGGCAGGGGAGACTATGGCTACACCTTC.

Only a few counts were recorded for this clonotype. The chain employs TRBV6-1 and TRBJ2-7, with 7 bases aligning to TRBD1. V lost 6 bases and J lost 4; bases outside the gene matches: 12. The CDR3 is 15 amino acids. Looked up from germline, CDR1 is MNHNS and CDR2 is SASEGT. The CDR3, as DNA: TGTGCCAGCAGCCCAGGCTACGGGACAGCGTACGAGCAGTACTTC. As protein: CASSPGYGTAYEQYF.

The chain carries TRBV6-2 or TRBV6-3 and TRBJ2-7; 10 bases are shared with TRBD1. V lost 2 bases, J lost 3 bases, and 4 bases stayed unmatched. The CDR3 loop spans 15 amino acids. In germline, CDR1 is MNHEY, CDR2 SVGEGT. The CDR3 sequence is CASSYPGTGDYEQYF. The CDR3 DNA reads TGTGCCAGCAGTTACCCAGGGACAGGGGACTACGAGCAGTACTTC.

V usage is TRBV3-1 and J usage is TRBJ2-1, with 7 positions matching TRBD1. In germline, CDR1 is LGHDT, CDR2 YNNKEL (reference sequence). Losses at the gene ends were 1 base for V and 5 bases for J; bases not matched to a gene: 5. This CDR3 comprises 15 residues. The DNA for the CDR3 is TGTGCCAGCAGCCAAGTAGACAGGGATGACAATGAGCAGTTCTTC. As protein: CASSQVDRDDNEQFF.

The chain has TRBV28 and TRBJ2-7; D tentatively fits TRBD1 or TRBD2 (7 bases each). The germline V gene has CDR1 MDHEN and CDR2 SYDVKM. The V end was cut by 7 bases, the J end by 9 bases, with 19 bases between. The CDR3 loop spans 13 amino acids. CDR3 amino acids: CASTKTGTIRQYV. The DNA for the CDR3 is TGTGCCAGCACCAAGACAGGGACTATACGGCAGTACGTC.

This clonotype showed up just a few times. The chain is built from TRBV29-1 and TRBJ1-2; D is unresolved. The CDR3 spans 11 residues. Looked up from germline, CDR1 is SQVTM and CDR2 is ANQGSEA. Trimming removed 8 bases at V and 8 bases at J, with 15 bases between. CDR3 loop: CSWRESGGYTF. In DNA form, the CDR3 reads TGCAGCTGGCGTGAGAGTGGGGGCTACACCTTC.

This clonotype has only a few counts. The chain carries TRBV5-1 and TRBJ1-6; no clear D. Germline CDR1 is SGHRS and CDR2 is YFSETQ. V was cut by 4 bases and J by 8 bases, with 10 bases left in between. This CDR3 has 13 amino acids. CDR3 region: CASSLKWDSPLHF. For the CDR3, the DNA is TGCGCCAGCAGCCTGAAGTGGGATTCACCCCTCCACTTT.

Here the CDR3 DNA reads TGCAGCGTTGAAGATTCGCAGCGGGAGGGATCCTACGAGCAGTACTTC. Its translation is CSVEDSQREGSYEQYF. The chain combines TRBV29-1 with TRBJ2-7, with 10 bases identical to TRBD2. V shed 0 bases, J shed 1 base, and the junction held 6 bases outside the gene matches. The CDR3 has 16 residues. Germline V gene lookup returns CDR1 SQVTM and CDR2 ANQGSEA.

V usage is TRBV4-2 and J usage is TRBJ2-7; D not resolved. CDR3 size: 12 residues. Germline V gene lookup returns CDR1 LGHNA and CDR2 YNFKEQ. Trimming took off 3 bases at V and 7 bases at J, with 10 bases between the two ends. The CDR3 DNA follows: TGTGCCAGCAGCCACCTAAACCGGGAGCAGTACGTC. This sequence encodes CASSHLNREQYV.

The chain combines TRBV4-1 with TRBJ2-1; either TRBD1 or TRBD2 may supply D (5 bases each). CDR3 size: 14 residues. CDR1 and CDR2 from the germline V gene are MGHRA and YSYEKL. V was clipped by 0 bases and J by 7 bases, with 10 bases between them. Here the CDR3 DNA reads TGCGCCAGCAGCCAAGACAGGGACCAAAATGAGCAGTTCTTC. This encodes CASSQDRDQNEQFF.